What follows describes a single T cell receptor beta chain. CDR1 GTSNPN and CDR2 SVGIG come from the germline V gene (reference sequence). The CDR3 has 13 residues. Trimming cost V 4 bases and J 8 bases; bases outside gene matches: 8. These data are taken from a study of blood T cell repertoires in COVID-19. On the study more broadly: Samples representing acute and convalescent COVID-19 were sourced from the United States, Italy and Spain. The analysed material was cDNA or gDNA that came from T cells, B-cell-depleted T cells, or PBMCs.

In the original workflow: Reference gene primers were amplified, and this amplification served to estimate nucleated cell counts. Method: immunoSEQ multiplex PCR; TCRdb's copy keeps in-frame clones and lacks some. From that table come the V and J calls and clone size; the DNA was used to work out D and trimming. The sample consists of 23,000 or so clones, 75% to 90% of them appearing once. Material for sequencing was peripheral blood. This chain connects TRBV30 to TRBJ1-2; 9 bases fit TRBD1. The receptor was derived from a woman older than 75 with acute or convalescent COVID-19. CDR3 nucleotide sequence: TGTGCCTGGACCCCGGGACAGGGCTGGGGCTACACCTTC. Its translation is CAWTPGQGWGYTF.